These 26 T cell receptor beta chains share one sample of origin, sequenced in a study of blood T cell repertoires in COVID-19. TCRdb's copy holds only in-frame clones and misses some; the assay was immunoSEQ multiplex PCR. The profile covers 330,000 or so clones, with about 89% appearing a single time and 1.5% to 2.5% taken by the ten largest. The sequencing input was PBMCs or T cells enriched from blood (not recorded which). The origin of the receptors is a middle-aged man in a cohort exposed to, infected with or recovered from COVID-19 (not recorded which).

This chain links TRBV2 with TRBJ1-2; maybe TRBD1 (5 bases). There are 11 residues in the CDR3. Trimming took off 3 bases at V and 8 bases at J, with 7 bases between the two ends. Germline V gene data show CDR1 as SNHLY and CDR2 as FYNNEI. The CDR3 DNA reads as TGTGCCAGCAGTGAGCGGGACGGCTACACCTTC. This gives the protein CASSERDGYTF. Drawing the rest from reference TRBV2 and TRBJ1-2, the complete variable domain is EPEVTQTPSHQVTQMGQEVILRCVPISNHLYFYWYRQILGQKVEFLVSFYNNEISEKSEIFDDQFSVERPDGSNFTLKIRSTKLEDSAMYFCASSERDGYTFGSGTRLTVV.

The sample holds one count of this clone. CDR3 DNA: TGTGCCAGCAGCGGAGGACTAACTGAAGCTTTCTTT. Translating it yields CASSGGLTEAFF. The gene calls are TRBV9 and TRBJ1-1, with D uncertain. Germline CDR1 SGDLS, CDR2 YYNGEE. V gave up 3 bases and J gave up 5 bases, with 8 bases separating them. There are 12 residues in the CDR3.

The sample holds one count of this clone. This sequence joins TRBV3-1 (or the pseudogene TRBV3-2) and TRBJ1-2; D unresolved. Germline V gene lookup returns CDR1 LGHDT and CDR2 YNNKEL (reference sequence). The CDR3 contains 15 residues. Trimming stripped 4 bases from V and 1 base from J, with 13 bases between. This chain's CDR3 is CASSPTTWINYGYTF. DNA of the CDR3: TGTGCCAGCAGCCCGACAACATGGATTAACTATGGCTACACCTTC.

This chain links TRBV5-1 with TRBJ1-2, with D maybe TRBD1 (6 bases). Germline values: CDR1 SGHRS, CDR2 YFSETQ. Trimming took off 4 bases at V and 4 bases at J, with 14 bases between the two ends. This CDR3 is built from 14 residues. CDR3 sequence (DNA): TGCGCCAGCAGCCCCCAAGGGGGTGGCTATGGCTACACCTTC. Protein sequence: CASSPQGGGYGYTF.

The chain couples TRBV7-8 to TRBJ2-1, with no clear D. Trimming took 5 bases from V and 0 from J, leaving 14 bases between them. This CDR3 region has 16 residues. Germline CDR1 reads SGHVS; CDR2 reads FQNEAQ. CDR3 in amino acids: CASSPPTPSSYNEQFF. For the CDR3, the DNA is TGTGCCAGCAGCCCGCCGACACCGAGCTCCTACAATGAGCAGTTCTTC.

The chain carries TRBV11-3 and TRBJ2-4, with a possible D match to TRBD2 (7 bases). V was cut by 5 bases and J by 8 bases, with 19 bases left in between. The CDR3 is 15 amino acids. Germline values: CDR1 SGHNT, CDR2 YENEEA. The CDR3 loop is CASSLGGREGDIQYF. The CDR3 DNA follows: TGTGCCAGCAGCCTAGGGGGAAGGGAGGGAGACATTCAGTACTTC.

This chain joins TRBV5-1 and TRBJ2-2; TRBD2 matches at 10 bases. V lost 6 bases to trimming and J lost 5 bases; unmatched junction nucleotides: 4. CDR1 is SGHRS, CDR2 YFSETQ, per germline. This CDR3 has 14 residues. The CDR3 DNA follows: TGCGCCAGCATGCTAGCGGGAGATACCGGGGAGCTGTTTTTT. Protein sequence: CASMLAGDTGELFF.

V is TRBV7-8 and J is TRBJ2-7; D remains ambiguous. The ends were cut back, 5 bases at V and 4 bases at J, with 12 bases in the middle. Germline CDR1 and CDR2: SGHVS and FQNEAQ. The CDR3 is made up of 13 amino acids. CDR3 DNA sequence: TGTGCCAGCAGCCGGATAGAATTTTACGAGCAGTACTTC. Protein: CASSRIEFYEQYF.

CDR3 sequence (DNA): TGTGCCAGCAGTTACTCGCAGGGGAAGGGAGCCCTTGGCTACACCTTC. It is translated as CASSYSQGKGALGYTF. The rearrangement links TRBV6-6 to TRBJ1-2; possible D gene TRBD1, 6 bases. Germline loops: CDR1 MNHNY, CDR2 SVGAGI (reference sequence). Trimming removed 0 bases from V and 7 bases from J, with 18 bases in between. The CDR3 spans 16 residues.

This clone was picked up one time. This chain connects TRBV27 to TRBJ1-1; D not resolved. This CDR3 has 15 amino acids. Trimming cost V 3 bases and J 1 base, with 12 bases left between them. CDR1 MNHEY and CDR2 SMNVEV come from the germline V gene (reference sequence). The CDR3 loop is CASSFRVPANTEAFF. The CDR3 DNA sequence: TGTGCCAGCAGTTTCCGGGTCCCGGCGAACACTGAAGCTTTCTTT.

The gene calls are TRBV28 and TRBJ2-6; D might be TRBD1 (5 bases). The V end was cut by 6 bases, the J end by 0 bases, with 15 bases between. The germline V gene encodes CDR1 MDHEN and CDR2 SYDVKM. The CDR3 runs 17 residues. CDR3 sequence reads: CASRDRFTSSGANVLTF. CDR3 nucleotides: TGTGCCAGCAGAGACAGATTCACGAGCTCTGGGGCCAACGTCCTGACTTTC. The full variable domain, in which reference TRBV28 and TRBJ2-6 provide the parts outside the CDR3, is DVKVTQSSRYLVKRTGEKVFLECVQDMDHENMFWYRQDPGLGLRLIYFSYDVKMKEKGDIPEGYSVSREKKERFSLILESASTNQTSMYLCASRDRFTSSGANVLTFGAGSRLTVL.

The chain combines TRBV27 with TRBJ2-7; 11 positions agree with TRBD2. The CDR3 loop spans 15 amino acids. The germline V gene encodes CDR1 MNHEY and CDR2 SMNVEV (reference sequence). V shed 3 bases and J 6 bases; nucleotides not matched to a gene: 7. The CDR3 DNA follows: TGTGCCAGCAGTTTTCGACTAGCGGGGCGCAGCGAGCAGTACTTC. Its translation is CASSFRLAGRSEQYF.

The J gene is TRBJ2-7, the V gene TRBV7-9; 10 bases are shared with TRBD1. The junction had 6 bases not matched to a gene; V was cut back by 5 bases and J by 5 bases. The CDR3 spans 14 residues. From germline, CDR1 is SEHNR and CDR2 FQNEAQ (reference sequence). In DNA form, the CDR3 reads TGTGCCAGCAGCGCGAGACAGGGGGCGGACGAGCAGTACTTC. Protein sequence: CASSARQGADEQYF.

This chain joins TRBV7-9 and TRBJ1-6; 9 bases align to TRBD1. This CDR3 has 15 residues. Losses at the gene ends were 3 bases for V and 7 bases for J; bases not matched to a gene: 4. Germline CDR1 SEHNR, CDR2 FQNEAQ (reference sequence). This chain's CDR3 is CASSFGDRENSPLHF. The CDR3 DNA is TGTGCCAGCAGCTTTGGGGACAGGGAGAATTCACCCCTCCACTTT.

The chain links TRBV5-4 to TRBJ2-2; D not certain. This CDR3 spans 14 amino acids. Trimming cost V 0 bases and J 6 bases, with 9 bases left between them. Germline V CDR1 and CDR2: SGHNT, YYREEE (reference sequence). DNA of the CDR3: TGTGCCAGCAGCTTGGTTAGTCCGCCCGGGGAGCTGTTTTTT. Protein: CASSLVSPPGELFF.

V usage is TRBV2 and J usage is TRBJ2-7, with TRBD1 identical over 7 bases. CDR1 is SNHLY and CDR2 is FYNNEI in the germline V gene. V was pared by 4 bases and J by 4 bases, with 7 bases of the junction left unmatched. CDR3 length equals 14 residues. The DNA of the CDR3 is TGTGCCAGCAGTGTGGACAGGCGGTCTTACGAGCAGTACTTC. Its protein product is CASSVDRRSYEQYF.

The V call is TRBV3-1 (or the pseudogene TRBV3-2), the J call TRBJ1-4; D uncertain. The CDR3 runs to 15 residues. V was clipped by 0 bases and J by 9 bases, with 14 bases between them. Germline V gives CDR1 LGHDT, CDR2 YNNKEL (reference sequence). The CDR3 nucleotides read TGTGCCAGCAGCCAAGAAGGCTCCGGGAGGAAAAAACTGTTTTTT. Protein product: CASSQEGSGRKKLFF.

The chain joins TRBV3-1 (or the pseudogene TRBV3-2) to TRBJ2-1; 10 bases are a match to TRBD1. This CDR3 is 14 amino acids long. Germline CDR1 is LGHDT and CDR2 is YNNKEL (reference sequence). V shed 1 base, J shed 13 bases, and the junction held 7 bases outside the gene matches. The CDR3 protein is CASSQAARQGAQFF. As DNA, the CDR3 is TGTGCCAGCAGCCAAGCCGCCCGACAGGGGGCACAGTTCTTC.

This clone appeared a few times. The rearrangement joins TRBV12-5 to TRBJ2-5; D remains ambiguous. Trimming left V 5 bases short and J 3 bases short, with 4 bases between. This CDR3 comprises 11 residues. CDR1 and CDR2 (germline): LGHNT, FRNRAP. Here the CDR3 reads CASGVEETQYF. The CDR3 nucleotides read TGTGCTAGTGGTGTAGAAGAGACCCAGTACTTC.

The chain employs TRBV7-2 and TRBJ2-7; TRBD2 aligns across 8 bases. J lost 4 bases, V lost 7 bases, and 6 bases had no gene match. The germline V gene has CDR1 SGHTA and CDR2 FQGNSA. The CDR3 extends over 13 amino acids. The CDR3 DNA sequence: TGTGCCAGCACTCTGACTAGCGCTTACGAGCAGTACTTC. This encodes CASTLTSAYEQYF.

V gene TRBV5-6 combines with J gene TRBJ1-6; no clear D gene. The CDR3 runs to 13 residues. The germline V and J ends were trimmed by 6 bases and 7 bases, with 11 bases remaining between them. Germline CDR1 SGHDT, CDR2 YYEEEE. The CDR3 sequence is CASTFSGNSPLHF. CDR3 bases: TGTGCCAGCACCTTCTCGGGGAATTCACCCCTCCACTTT.

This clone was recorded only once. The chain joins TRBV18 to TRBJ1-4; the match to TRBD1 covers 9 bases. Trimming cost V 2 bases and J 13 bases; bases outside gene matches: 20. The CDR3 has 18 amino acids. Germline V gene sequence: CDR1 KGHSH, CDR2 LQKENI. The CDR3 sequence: CASSPSVTGTGFLLGLFF. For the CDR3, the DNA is TGTGCCAGCTCACCATCCGTGACCGGGACAGGGTTTCTGCTAGGACTGTTTTTT. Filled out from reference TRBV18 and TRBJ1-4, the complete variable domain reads NAGVMQNPRHLVRRRGQEARLRCSPMKGHSHVYWYRQLPEEGLKFMVYLQKENIIDESGMPKERFSAEFPKEGPSILRIQQVVRGDSAAYFCASSPSVTGTGFLLGLFFGSGTQLSVL.

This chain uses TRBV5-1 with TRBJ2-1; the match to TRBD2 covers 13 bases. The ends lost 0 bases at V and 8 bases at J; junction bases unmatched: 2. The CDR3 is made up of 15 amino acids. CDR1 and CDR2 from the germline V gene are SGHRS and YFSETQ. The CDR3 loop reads CASSLGGLAGHEQFF. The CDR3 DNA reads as TGCGCCAGCAGCTTGGGGGGACTAGCGGGACATGAGCAGTTCTTC.

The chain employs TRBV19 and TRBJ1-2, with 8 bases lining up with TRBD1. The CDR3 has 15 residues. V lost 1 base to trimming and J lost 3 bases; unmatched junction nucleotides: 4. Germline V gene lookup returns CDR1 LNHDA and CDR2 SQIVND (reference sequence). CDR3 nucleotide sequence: TGTGCCAGTAGTATAGTATTGGACAGGGACTATGGCTACACCTTC. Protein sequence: CASSIVLDRDYGYTF.

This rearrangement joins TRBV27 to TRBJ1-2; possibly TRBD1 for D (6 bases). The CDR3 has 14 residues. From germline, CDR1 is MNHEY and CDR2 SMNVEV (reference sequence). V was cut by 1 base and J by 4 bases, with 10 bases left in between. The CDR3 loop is CASSLFGQSYGYTF. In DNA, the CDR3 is TGTGCCAGCAGTTTATTCGGACAGTCCTATGGCTACACCTTC.

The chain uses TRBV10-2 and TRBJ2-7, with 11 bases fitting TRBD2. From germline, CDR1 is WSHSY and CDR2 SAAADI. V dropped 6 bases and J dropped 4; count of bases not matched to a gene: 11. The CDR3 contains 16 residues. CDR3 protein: CASRDPLAGGGYEQYF. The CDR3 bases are TGCGCCAGCAGAGATCCTTTAGCGGGAGGGGGATACGAGCAGTACTTC.